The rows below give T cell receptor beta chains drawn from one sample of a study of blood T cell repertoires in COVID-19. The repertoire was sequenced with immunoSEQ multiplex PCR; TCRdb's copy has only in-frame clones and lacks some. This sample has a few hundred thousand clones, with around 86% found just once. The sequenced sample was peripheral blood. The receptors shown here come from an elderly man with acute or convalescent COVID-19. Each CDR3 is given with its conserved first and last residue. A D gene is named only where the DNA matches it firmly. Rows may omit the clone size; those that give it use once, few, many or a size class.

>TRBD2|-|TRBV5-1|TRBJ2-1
CASSLTGTSGNYEQFF
TGCGCCAGCAGCTTGACCGGGACTAGCGGGAACTATGAGCAGTTCTTC
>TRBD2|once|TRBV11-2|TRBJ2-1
CASSSRRAGYSYNEQFF
TGTGCCAGCAGCTCTCGAAGAGCGGGGTACTCCTACAATGAGCAGTTCTTC
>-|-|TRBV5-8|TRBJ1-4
CASRLGVQGLNEKLFF
TGTGCCAGCAGACTTGGAGTTCAGGGTCTTAATGAAAAACTGTTTTTT
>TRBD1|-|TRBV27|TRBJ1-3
CASSTRGYGNTIYF
TGTGCCAGCAGTACCAGGGGGTATGGAAACACCATATATTTT
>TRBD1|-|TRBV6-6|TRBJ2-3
CASLKQGASDTQYF
TGTGCCAGCTTGAAGCAGGGGGCTAGTGATACGCAGTATTTT
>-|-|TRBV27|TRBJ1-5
CASSLNRAYQPQHF
TGTGCCAGCAGTTTAAACAGGGCCTATCAGCCCCAGCATTTT
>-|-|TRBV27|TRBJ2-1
CASSSYYRDLLNEQFF
TGTGCCAGCAGTTCCTATTACAGGGATCTCCTAAATGAGCAGTTCTTC
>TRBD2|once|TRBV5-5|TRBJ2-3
CASSPPGLAGEGTQYF
TGTGCCAGCAGCCCCCCAGGACTAGCGGGAGAGGGTACGCAGTATTTT
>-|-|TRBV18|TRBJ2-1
CASSSQEDEQFF
TGTGCCAGCTCAAGTCAGGAGGATGAGCAGTTCTTC
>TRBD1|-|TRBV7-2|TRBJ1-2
CASSTQGAGVNYGYTF
TGTGCCAGCAGCACCCAGGGGGCTGGTGTTAACTATGGCTACACCTTC
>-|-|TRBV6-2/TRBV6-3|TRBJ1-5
CASSYGTAGQPQHF
TGTGCCAGCAGTTACGGAACAGCGGGTCAGCCCCAGCATTTT
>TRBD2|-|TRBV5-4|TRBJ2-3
CASSLTSGGTDTQYF
TGTGCCAGCAGCCTAACTAGCGGGGGGACCGATACGCAGTATTTT
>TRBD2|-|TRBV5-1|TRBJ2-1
CASSSRLAGSHEQFF
TGCGCCAGCAGCAGCCGGCTAGCGGGGTCCCATGAGCAGTTCTTC
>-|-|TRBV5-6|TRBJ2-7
CASSFQGFGDEQYF
TGTGCCAGCAGCTTCCAGGGATTTGGTGACGAGCAGTACTTC
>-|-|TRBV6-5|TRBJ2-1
CASRGELYNEQFF
TGTGCCAGCAGGGGAGAGTTATACAATGAGCAGTTCTTC
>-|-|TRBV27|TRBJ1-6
CASSLRTENSPLHF
TGTGCCAGCAGTTTAAGAACAGAGAATTCACCCCTCCACTTT
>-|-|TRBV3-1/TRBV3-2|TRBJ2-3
CASSQGGSTDTQYF
TGTGCCAGCAGCCAAGGTGGCAGTACAGATACGCAGTATTTT
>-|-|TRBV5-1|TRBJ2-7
CASSLDGRGYEQYF
TGCGCCAGCAGCTTGGACGGGAGAGGTTACGAGCAGTACTTC
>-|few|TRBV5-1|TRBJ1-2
CASSLDSYYGYTF
TGCGCCAGCAGCTTGGACAGTTATTATGGCTACACCTTC
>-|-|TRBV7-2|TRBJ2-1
CASSLSNEQFF
TGTGCCAGCAGCTTGTCAAATGAGCAGTTCTTC
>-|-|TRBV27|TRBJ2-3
CASTLRGIWTDTQYF
TGTGCCAGCACCCTAAGAGGGATATGGACAGATACGCAGTATTTT
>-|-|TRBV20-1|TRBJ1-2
CSAVQTGYTF
TGCAGTGCTGTACAGACCGGCTACACCTTC
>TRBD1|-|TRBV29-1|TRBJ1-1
CSALTGGTEAFF
TGCAGCGCACTGACAGGGGGCACTGAAGCTTTCTTT
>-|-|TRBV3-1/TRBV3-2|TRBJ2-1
CASSADNQLNNEQFF
TGTGCCAGCAGCGCGGACAACCAATTGAACAATGAGCAGTTCTTC
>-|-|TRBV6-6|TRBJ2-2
CASASGGANTGELFF
TGTGCCAGTGCGTCCGGCGGGGCGAACACCGGGGAGCTGTTTTTT
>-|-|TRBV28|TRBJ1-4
CASSPGQKGVEKLFF
TGTGCCAGCAGTCCCGGACAGAAGGGGGTTGAAAAACTGTTTTTT
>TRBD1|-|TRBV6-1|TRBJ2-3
CASSEIGTGGGDTQYF
TGTGCCAGCAGTGAAATCGGGACAGGGGGTGGAGATACGCAGTATTTT
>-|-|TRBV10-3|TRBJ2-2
CAISGAWGVENTGELFF
TGTGCCATCAGTGGAGCCTGGGGGGTTGAAAACACCGGGGAGCTGTTTTTT
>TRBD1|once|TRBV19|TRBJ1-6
CASRTTLQGNSPLHF
TGTGCCAGTAGAACTACTTTACAGGGGAATTCACCCCTCCACTTT
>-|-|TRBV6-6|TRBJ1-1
CASRLRENTEAFF
TGTGCCAGCAGGCTCCGGGAGAACACTGAAGCTTTCTTT
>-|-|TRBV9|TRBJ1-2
CASSRDTFNYGYTF
TGTGCCAGCAGCCGGGACACCTTTAACTATGGCTACACCTTC
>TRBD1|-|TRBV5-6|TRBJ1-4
CASSLGPTGGLNEKLFF
TGTGCCAGCAGCTTGGGTCCGACAGGGGGCCTTAATGAAAAACTGTTTTTT
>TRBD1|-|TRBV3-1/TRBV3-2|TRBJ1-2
CASSPGQRGYTF
TGTGCCAGCAGCCCGGGACAGCGGGGCTACACCTTC
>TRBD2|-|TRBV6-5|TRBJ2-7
CASKVGGSDEQYF
TGTGCCAGCAAGGTGGGGGGGTCAGACGAGCAGTACTTC
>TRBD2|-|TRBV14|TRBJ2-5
CASSQGTSGETQYF
TGTGCCAGCAGCCAAGGGACTAGCGGGGAGACCCAGTACTTC
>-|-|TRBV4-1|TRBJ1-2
CASSQGGVEWGYTF
TGCGCCAGCAGCCAAGGGGGGGTTGAGTGGGGCTACACCTTC
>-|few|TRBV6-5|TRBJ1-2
CASSYSNRALYTF
TGTGCCAGCAGTTACTCGAATCGTGCACTCTACACCTTC
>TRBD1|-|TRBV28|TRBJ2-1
CASSLGQGGEQFF
TGTGCCAGCAGCCTTGGACAGGGGGGTGAGCAGTTCTTC
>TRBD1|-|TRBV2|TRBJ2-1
CASSGQGRESEQFF
TGTGCCAGCAGTGGACAGGGGAGAGAGAGTGAGCAGTTCTTC
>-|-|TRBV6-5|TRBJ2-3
CASRRRDTQYF
TGTGCCAGCAGGCGTAGAGATACGCAGTATTTT
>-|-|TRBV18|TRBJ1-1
CASSPVSNTEAFF
TGTGCCAGCTCACCAGTGTCAAACACTGAAGCTTTCTTT
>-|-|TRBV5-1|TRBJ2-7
CASSVEGYEQYF
TGCGCCAGCAGCGTCGAGGGTTACGAGCAGTACTTC
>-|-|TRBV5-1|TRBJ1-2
CASSLVAAPTPEGYTF
TGCGCCAGCAGCTTGGTTGCAGCGCCTACCCCTGAGGGCTACACCTTC